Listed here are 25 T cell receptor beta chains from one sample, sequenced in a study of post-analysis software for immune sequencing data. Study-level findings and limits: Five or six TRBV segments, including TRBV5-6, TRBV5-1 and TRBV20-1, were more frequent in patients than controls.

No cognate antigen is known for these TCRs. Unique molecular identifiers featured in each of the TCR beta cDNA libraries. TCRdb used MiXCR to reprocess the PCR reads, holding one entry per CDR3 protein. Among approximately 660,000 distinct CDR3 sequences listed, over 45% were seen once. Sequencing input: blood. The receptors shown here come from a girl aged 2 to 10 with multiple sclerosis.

The CDR3 loop reads CASSLGAIQLETQYF. The CDR3 DNA sequence: TGTGCCAGCAGCTTAGGCGCGATCCAGCTGGAGACCCAGTACTTC. The J gene is TRBJ2-5, the V gene TRBV11-1, with no clear D. Germline assignment: CDR1 SGHAT and CDR2 FQDESV (reference sequence). The CDR3 consists of 15 residues. The V and J ends lost 1 base and 5 bases respectively, with 14 bases between them.

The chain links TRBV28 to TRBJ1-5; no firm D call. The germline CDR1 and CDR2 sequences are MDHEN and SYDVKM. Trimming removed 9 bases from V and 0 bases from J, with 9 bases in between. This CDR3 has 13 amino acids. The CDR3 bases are TGTGCCAGTCGGGTGGATAGCAATCAGCCCCAGCATTTT. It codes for CASRVDSNQPQHF.

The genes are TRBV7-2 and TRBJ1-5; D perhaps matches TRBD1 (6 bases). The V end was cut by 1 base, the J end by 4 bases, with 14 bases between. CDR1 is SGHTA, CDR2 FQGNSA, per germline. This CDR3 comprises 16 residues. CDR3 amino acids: CASSLVTGIGNQPQHF. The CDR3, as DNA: TGTGCCAGCAGCTTAGTGACAGGTATAGGGAATCAGCCCCAGCATTTT.

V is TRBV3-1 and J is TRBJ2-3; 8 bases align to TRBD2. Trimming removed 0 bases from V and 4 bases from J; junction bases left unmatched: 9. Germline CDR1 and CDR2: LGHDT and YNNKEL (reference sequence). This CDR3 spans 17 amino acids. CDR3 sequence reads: CASSQDRYGRAADTQYF. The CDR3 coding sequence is TGTGCCAGCAGCCAAGATCGTTACGGGAGGGCGGCAGATACGCAGTATTTT.

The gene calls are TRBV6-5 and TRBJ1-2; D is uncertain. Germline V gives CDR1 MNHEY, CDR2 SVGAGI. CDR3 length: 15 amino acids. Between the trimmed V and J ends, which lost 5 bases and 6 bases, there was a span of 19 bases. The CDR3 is CASSPSLAGRDGYTF. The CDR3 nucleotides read TGTGCCAGCAGTCCCTCCCTGGCAGGCAGAGATGGCTACACCTTC.

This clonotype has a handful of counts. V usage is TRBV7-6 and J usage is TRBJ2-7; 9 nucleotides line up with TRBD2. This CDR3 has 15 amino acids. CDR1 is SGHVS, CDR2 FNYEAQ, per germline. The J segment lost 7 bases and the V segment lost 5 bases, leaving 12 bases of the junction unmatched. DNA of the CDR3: TGTGCCAGCAGCCCCTCGCTAGCGGGAAATAGAGAGCAGTACTTC. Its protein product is CASSPSLAGNREQYF.

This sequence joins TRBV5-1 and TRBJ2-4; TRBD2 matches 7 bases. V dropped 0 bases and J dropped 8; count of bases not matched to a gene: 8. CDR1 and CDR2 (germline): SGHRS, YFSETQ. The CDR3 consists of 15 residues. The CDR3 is CASSLEGRSGDIQYF. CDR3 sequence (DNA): TGCGCCAGCAGCTTGGAAGGAAGAAGCGGGGACATTCAGTACTTC. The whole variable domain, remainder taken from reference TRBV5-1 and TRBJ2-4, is KAGVTQTPRYLIKTRGQQVTLSCSPISGHRSVSWYQQTPGQGLQFLFEYFSETQRNKGNFPGRFSGRQFSNSRSEMNVSTLELGDSALYLCASSLEGRSGDIQYFGAGTRLSVL.

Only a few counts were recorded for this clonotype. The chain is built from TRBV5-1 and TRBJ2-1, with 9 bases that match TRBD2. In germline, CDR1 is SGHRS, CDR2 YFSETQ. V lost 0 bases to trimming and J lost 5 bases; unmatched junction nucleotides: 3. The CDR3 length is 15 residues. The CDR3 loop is CASSLVAGGNNEQFF. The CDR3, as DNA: TGCGCCAGCAGCTTGGTCGCGGGAGGGAACAATGAGCAGTTCTTC. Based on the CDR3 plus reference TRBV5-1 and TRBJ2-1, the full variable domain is KAGVTQTPRYLIKTRGQQVTLSCSPISGHRSVSWYQQTPGQGLQFLFEYFSETQRNKGNFPGRFSGRQFSNSRSEMNVSTLELGDSALYLCASSLVAGGNNEQFFGPGTRLTVL.

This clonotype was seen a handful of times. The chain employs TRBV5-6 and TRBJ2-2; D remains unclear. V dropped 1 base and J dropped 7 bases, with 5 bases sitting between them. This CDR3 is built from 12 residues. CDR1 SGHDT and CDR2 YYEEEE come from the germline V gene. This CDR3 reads CASSLNVGELFF. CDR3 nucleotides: TGTGCCAGCAGCTTGAACGTCGGGGAGCTGTTTTTT.

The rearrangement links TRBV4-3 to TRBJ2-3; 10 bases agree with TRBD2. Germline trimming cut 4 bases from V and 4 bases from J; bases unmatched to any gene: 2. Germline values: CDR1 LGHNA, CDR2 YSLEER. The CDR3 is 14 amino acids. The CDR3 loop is CASSPSGGADTQYF. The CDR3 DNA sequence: TGCGCCAGCAGCCCGAGCGGGGGGGCAGATACGCAGTATTTT.

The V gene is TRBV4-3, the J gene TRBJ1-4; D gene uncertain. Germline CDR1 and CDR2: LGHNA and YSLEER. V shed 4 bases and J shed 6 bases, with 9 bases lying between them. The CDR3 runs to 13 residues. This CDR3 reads CASSLVAHEKLFF. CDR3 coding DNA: TGCGCCAGCAGCCTCGTTGCGCATGAAAAACTGTTTTTT.

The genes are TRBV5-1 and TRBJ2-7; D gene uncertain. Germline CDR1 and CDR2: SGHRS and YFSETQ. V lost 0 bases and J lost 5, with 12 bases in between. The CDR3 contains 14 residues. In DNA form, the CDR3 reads TGCGCCAGCAGCTTGGCCGGAGATTGGGACGAGCAGTACTTC. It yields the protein CASSLAGDWDEQYF. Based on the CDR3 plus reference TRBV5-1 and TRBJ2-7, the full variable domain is KAGVTQTPRYLIKTRGQQVTLSCSPISGHRSVSWYQQTPGQGLQFLFEYFSETQRNKGNFPGRFSGRQFSNSRSEMNVSTLELGDSALYLCASSLAGDWDEQYFGPGTRLTVT.

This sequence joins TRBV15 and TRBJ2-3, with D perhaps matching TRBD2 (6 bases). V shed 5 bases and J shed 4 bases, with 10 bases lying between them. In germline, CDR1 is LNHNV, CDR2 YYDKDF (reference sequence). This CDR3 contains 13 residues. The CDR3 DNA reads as TGTGCCACCAGCCGGGGGAAGCCAGATACGCAGTATTTT. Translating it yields CATSRGKPDTQYF.

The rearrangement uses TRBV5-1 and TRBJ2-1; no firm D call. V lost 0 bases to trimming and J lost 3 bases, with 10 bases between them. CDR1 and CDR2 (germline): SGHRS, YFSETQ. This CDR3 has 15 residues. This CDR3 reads CASSLGGPDYNEQFF. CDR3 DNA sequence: TGCGCCAGCAGCTTGGGAGGCCCGGACTACAATGAGCAGTTCTTC.

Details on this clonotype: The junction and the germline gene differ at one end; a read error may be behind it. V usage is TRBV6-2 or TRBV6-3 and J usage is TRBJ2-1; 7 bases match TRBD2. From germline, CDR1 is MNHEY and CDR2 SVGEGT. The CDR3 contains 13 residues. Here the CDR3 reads CTSVRDIAGEQFF. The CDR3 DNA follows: TGTACCAGCGTTAGAGATATAGCGGGTGAGCAGTTCTTC.

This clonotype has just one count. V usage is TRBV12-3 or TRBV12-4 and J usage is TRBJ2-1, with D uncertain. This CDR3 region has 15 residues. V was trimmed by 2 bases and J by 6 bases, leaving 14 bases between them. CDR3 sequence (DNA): TGTGCCAGCAGTTTATCTTCCGATTGGGGCAATGAGCAGTTCTTC. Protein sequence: CASSLSSDWGNEQFF.

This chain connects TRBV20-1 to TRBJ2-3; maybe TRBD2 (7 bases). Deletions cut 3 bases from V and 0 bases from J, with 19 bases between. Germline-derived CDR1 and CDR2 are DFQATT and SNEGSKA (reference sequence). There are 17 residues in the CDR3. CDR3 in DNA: TGCAGTGCTAGGGGATCGAGAGGGGGGGCTAGCACAGATACGCAGTATTTT. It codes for CSARGSRGGASTDTQYF.

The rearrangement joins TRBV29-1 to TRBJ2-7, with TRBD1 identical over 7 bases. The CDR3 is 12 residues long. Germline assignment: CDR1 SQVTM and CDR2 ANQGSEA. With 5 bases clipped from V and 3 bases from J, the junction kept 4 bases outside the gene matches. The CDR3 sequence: CSVTAGGYEQYF. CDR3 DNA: TGCAGCGTTACGGCAGGGGGCTACGAGCAGTACTTC.

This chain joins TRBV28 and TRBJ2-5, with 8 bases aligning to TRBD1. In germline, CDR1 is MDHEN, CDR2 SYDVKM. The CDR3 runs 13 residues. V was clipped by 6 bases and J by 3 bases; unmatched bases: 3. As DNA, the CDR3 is TGTGCCAGCAGCCAGGGGGCGGAAGAGACCCAGTACTTC. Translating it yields CASSQGAEETQYF.

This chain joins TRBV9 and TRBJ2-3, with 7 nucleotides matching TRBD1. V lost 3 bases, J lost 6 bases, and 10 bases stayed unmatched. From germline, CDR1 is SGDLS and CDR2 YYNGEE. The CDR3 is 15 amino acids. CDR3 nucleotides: TGTGCCAGCAGCGACCGACAGGGCGTCACCGATACGCAGTATTTT. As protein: CASSDRQGVTDTQYF.

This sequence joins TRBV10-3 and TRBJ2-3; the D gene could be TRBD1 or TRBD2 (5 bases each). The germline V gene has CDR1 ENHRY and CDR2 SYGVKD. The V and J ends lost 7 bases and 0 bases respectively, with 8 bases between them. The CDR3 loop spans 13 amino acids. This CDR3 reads CAITRDSTDTQYF. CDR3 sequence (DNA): TGTGCCATCACCCGGGACAGCACAGATACGCAGTATTTT.

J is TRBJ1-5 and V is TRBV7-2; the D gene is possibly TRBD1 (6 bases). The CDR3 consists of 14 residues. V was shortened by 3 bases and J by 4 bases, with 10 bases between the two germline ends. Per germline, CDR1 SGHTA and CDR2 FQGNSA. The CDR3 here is CASSFAQGNQPQHF. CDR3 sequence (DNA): TGTGCCAGCAGCTTCGCTCAGGGGAATCAGCCCCAGCATTTT.

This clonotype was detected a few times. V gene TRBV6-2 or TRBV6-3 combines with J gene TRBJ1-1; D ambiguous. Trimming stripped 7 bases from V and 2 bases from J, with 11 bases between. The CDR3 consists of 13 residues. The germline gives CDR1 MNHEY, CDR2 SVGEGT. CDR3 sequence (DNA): TGTGCCAGCAACGGGGTCCTTAACACTGAAGCTTTCTTT. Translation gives CASNGVLNTEAFF.

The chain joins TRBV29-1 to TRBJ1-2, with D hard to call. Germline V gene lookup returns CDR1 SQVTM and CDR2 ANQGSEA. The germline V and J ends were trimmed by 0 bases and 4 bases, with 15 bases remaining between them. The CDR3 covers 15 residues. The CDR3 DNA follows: TGCAGCGTTGAAGATCCCGGAGTAAGGGTCTATGGCTACACCTTC. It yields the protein CSVEDPGVRVYGYTF.

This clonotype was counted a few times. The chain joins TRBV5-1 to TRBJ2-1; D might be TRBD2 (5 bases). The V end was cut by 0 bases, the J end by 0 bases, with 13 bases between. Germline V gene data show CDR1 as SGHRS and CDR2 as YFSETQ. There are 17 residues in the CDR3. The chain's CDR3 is CASSLGSASHSYNEQFF. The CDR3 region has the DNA TGCGCCAGCAGCTTGGGTAGCGCCTCCCACTCCTACAATGAGCAGTTCTTC.